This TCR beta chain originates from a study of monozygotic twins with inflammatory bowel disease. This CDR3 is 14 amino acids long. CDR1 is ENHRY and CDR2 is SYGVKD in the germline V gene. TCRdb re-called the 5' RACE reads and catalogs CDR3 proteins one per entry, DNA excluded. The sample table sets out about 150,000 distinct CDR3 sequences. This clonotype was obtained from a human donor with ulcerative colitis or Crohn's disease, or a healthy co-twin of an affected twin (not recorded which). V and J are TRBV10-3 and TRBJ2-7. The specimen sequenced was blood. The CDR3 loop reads CAISDSQPTYEQYF.